Shown below are 5 T cell receptor beta chains from a single sample sequenced in a study of control samples from healthy donors and cancer patients. Sequencing used immunoSEQ multiplex PCR; TCRdb keeps in-frame clones, though not all of them. This table has roughly 120,000 clones, over 90% appearing once. Material for sequencing was blood. These receptor sequences come from a man younger than 40 in good health.

J is TRBJ1-1 and V is TRBV7-9, with 11 bases lining up with TRBD1. Trimming cost V 6 bases and J 6 bases; bases outside gene matches: 12. The V gene's germline CDR1 is SEHNR and CDR2 FQNEAQ (reference sequence). The CDR3 has 16 amino acids. This chain's CDR3 is CASRSRTGGILSEAFF. The CDR3 bases are TGTGCCAGCAGATCCCGGACAGGGGGCATCCTATCTGAAGCTTTCTTT.

The V and J genes are TRBV9 and TRBJ1-2; D remains ambiguous. CDR3 length: 14 amino acids. V lost 3 bases and J lost 4, with 13 bases in between. The germline CDR1 and CDR2 sequences are SGDLS and YYNGEE. The CDR3: CASSAQEAAYGYTF. CDR3 nucleotides: TGTGCCAGCAGCGCGCAGGAGGCAGCCTATGGCTACACCTTC.

Here the CDR3 reads CASSVRGGDNEQFF. The CDR3 nucleotides read TGTGCCAGCAGCGTTCGGGGGGGCGACAATGAGCAGTTCTTC. The chain recombines TRBV9 with TRBJ2-1; 8 nucleotides line up with TRBD2. V trimming: 2 bases; J trimming: 5 bases; junction bases outside the gene matches: 3. The CDR3 spans 14 residues. Germline values: CDR1 SGDLS, CDR2 YYNGEE.

The V gene is TRBV19, the J gene TRBJ1-2; D might be TRBD1 (5 bases). Germline CDR1 reads LNHDA; CDR2 reads SQIVND (reference sequence). V gave up 3 bases and J gave up 7 bases, with 12 bases separating them. This CDR3 has 13 amino acids. CDR3 DNA sequence: TGTGCCAGTAGTATCCCGGGGGGTAGTGGCTACACCTTC. It specifies CASSIPGGSGYTF.

The V and J genes are TRBV19 and TRBJ2-2, with a weak D call TRBD1 (5 bases). The CDR3 runs to 14 residues. Germline V gene sequence: CDR1 LNHDA, CDR2 SQIVND (reference sequence). Deletions cut 7 bases from V and 2 bases from J, with 11 bases between. The CDR3 DNA is TGTGCCAGTAACGTAGGGGTTAACACCGGGGAGCTGTTTTTT. Translated: CASNVGVNTGELFF.